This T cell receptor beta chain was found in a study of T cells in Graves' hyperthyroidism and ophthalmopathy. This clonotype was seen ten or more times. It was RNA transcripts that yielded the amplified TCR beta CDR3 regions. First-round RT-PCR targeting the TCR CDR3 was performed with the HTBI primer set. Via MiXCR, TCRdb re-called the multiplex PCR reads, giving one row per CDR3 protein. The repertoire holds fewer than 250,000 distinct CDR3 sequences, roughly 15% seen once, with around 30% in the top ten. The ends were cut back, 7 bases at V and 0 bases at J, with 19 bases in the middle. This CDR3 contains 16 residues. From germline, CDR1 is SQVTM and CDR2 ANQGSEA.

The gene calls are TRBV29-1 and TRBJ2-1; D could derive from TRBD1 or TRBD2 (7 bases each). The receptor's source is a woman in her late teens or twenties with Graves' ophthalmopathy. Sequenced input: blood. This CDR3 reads CSAPGGGLFSYNEQFF. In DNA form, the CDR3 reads TGCAGCGCTCCAGGGGGGGGTCTTTTCTCCTACAATGAGCAGTTCTTC.